Below are 24 T cell receptor beta chains sequenced from a single sample in a study of blood T cell repertoires in COVID-19. Some clones are missing from TCRdb's copy, which holds only in-frame ones; the method was immunoSEQ multiplex PCR. The data hold about 410,000 clones, with 86% observed a single time. Sequenced sample: peripheral blood. The receptors derive from a woman between 25 and 40 years old with active or convalescent COVID-19.

V usage is TRBV6-5 and J usage is TRBJ1-1; D is unresolved. The CDR3 is made up of 13 amino acids. V was shortened by 6 bases and J by 7 bases, with 15 bases between the two germline ends. Germline V gene lookup returns CDR1 MNHEY and CDR2 SVGAGI. In nucleotides, the CDR3 is TGTGCCAGCAGCTATTCGGTACCTGGTGAAGCTTTCTTT. Its translation is CASSYSVPGEAFF.

The CDR3 DNA follows: TGTGCCAGCAGCTCAGACAGGGAGGAGACCCAGTACTTC. Residues: CASSSDREETQYF. V gene TRBV7-8 combines with J gene TRBJ2-5; 7 bases are shared with TRBD1. The CDR3 is 13 amino acids. Germline V gene lookup returns CDR1 SGHVS and CDR2 FQNEAQ. V lost 4 bases, J lost 5 bases, and 4 bases stayed unmatched.

This clone was seen only a few times. The rearrangement uses TRBV3-1 (or the pseudogene TRBV3-2) and TRBJ2-3, with TRBD2 as a possible D gene (5 bases). There are 12 residues in the CDR3. Germline loops: CDR1 LGHDT, CDR2 YNNKEL (reference sequence). Trimming left V 5 bases short and J 5 bases short, with 8 bases between. This CDR3 reads CASSGGGDTQYF. DNA for the CDR3: TGTGCCAGCAGCGGAGGTGGAGATACGCAGTATTTT.

The CDR3: CAISEVGQGLHEQFF. For the CDR3, the DNA is TGTGCCATCAGTGAGGTGGGACAGGGTCTTCATGAGCAGTTCTTC. The V gene is TRBV10-3, the J gene TRBJ2-1, with 9 nucleotides matching TRBD1. J gave up 8 bases and V 2 bases, and 7 bases lay outside the gene matches. The CDR3 is 15 residues long. Germline V gene data show CDR1 as ENHRY and CDR2 as SYGVKD.

This rearrangement joins TRBV11-2 to TRBJ2-1; 7 positions agree with TRBD2. The CDR3 contains 15 residues. Germline V gene data show CDR1 as SGHAT and CDR2 as FQNNGV. Trimming at V came to 7 bases and at J to 5 bases, leaving 11 bases not matched to a gene. CDR3 nucleotides: TGTGCCAGCAACCAAAGGACTAGGCAGCACAATGAGCAGTTCTTC. This gives the protein CASNQRTRQHNEQFF.

For this clone: Other DNA variants within this sample encode the same CDR3. The genes are TRBV27 and TRBJ2-7, with unresolved D. The CDR3 is 13 residues long. Germline V lookup: CDR1 MNHEY, CDR2 SMNVEV (reference sequence). V lost 5 bases and J lost 3, with 11 bases in between. The CDR3 protein is CASSDRDNYEQYF. As DNA, the CDR3 is TGTGCCAGCAGTGATCGAGACAACTACGAGCAGTACTTC.

The J gene is TRBJ1-5, the V gene TRBV6-5, with TRBD1 as a possible D gene (6 bases). V dropped 5 bases and J dropped 7 bases, with 18 bases sitting between them. This CDR3 comprises 15 residues. Germline V gene sequence: CDR1 MNHEY, CDR2 SVGAGI. The DNA for the CDR3 is TGTGCCAGCAGTAAAAGCACAGGGTCATGGCAGCCCCAGCATTTT. As protein: CASSKSTGSWQPQHF.

V is TRBV7-8 and J is TRBJ2-7; no clear D. The germline CDR1 and CDR2 sequences are SGHVS and FQNEAQ. V was pared by 1 base and J by 3 bases, with 7 bases between. The CDR3 sequence is 13 residues long. The CDR3 protein is CASSLVQNYEQYF. CDR3 nucleotide sequence: TGTGCCAGCAGCTTAGTTCAGAACTACGAGCAGTACTTC.

The chain has TRBV18 and TRBJ1-4; D not resolved. The germline V and J ends were trimmed by 2 bases and 4 bases, with 14 bases remaining between them. The CDR3 loop spans 16 amino acids. CDR1 is KGHSH and CDR2 is LQKENI in the germline V gene. This chain's CDR3 is CASSPSPEHFNEKLFF. CDR3 DNA: TGTGCCAGCTCACCAAGTCCGGAGCACTTTAATGAAAAACTGTTTTTT.

The chain employs TRBV10-1 and TRBJ2-7, with 8 positions matching TRBD2. The germline CDR1 and CDR2 sequences are WNHNN and SYGVQD (reference sequence). This CDR3 is 15 amino acids long. With V trimmed by 0 bases and J by 6 bases, 7 bases remained unmatched. The CDR3 sequence is CASSESRGAASEQYF. The CDR3 nucleotides are TGCGCCAGCAGTGAGTCGCGGGGGGCGGCATCCGAGCAGTACTTC.

This clone came up a few times. The V gene is TRBV6-1, the J gene TRBJ1-2; TRBD1 matches 9 bases. This CDR3 contains 15 residues. Unmatched junction bases numbered 6, after V lost 3 bases and J lost 4 bases. Looked up from germline, CDR1 is MNHNS and CDR2 is SASEGT. The CDR3 region is CASSDPRTGVYGYTF. The CDR3 nucleotides are TGTGCCAGCAGTGACCCCCGGACAGGGGTCTATGGCTACACCTTC.

The genes are TRBV19 and TRBJ2-1, with 7 nucleotides matching TRBD2. CDR1 is LNHDA and CDR2 is SQIVND in the germline V gene (reference sequence). J was trimmed by 5 bases and V by 7 bases; bases with no gene match: 8. The CDR3 covers 14 residues. The CDR3 coding sequence is TGTGCCAGTACTGCGGGAGCAGTCCACAATGAGCAGTTCTTC. Translated: CASTAGAVHNEQFF.

The rearrangement links TRBV28 to TRBJ1-4, with no clear D. Germline-derived CDR1 and CDR2 are MDHEN and SYDVKM. The CDR3 covers 14 residues. Trimming cost V 4 bases and J 5 bases, with 11 bases left between them. The DNA of the CDR3 is TGTGCCAGCAGTTACCCGGGAGGGAATGAAAAACTGTTTTTT. As protein: CASSYPGGNEKLFF.

The chain joins TRBV19 to TRBJ1-2; 9 bases match TRBD1. Trimming cost V 5 bases and J 4 bases; bases outside gene matches: 11. Germline V lookup: CDR1 LNHDA, CDR2 SQIVND (reference sequence). The CDR3 runs 16 residues. The CDR3 nucleotides are TGTGCCAGTAGTGTACCGTCCGGGACAGGGTTCTATGGCTACACCTTC. Amino acid sequence: CASSVPSGTGFYGYTF.

The rearrangement links TRBV5-1 to TRBJ2-7, with D possibly being TRBD1 (7 bases). The V gene's germline CDR1 is SGHRS and CDR2 YFSETQ. The V end was cut by 0 bases, the J end by 4 bases, with 17 bases between. The CDR3 runs to 16 residues. CDR3 residues: CASSLEPRQGGYEQYF. Here the CDR3 DNA reads TGCGCCAGCAGCTTGGAACCGAGACAGGGAGGTTACGAGCAGTACTTC.

The rearrangement joins TRBV3-1 (or the pseudogene TRBV3-2) to TRBJ1-3, with D perhaps TRBD1 (5 bases). The V gene's germline CDR1 is LGHDT and CDR2 YNNKEL (reference sequence). The germline V and J ends were trimmed by 4 bases and 0 bases, with 16 bases remaining between them. This CDR3 is built from 17 residues. The chain's CDR3 is CASSLHSRGNSGNTIYF. CDR3 DNA sequence: TGTGCCAGCAGCCTCCACTCAAGGGGAAACTCTGGAAACACCATATATTTT.

This clone turned up a few times. The genes are TRBV5-5 and TRBJ2-3, with 11 bases that match TRBD2. This CDR3 region has 14 residues. Germline CDR1 SGHKS, CDR2 YYEKEE (reference sequence). Germline trimming cut 5 bases from V and 6 bases from J; bases unmatched to any gene: 5. CDR3 sequence (DNA): TGTGCCAGCAGGTCGACTAGCGGGGCGGATACGCAGTATTTT. It translates to CASRSTSGADTQYF.

This chain connects TRBV6-6 to TRBJ1-5; maybe TRBD1 (6 bases). The V gene's germline CDR1 is MNHNY and CDR2 SVGAGI (reference sequence). Trimming shortened V by 5 bases and J by 1 base, and 21 bases separated the two germline ends. The CDR3 is made up of 18 amino acids. CDR3 region: CASSQNNIGGISNQPQHF. The CDR3 nucleotides are TGTGCCAGCAGTCAAAATAACATAGGGGGAATCAGCAATCAGCCCCAGCATTTT.

This clone was seen many times. This sequence joins TRBV18 and TRBJ2-1, with D possibly being TRBD2 (5 bases). This CDR3 has 14 amino acids. Trimming cost V 4 bases and J 8 bases, with 15 bases left between them. CDR1 is KGHSH and CDR2 is LQKENI in the germline V gene. CDR3 DNA: TGTGCCAGCTCACGAGGGCCCCAATCTTATGAGCAGTTCTTC. This sequence encodes CASSRGPQSYEQFF. The whole variable domain, remainder taken from reference TRBV18 and TRBJ2-1, is NAGVMQNPRHLVRRRGQEARLRCSPMKGHSHVYWYRQLPEEGLKFMVYLQKENIIDESGMPKERFSAEFPKEGPSILRIQQVVRGDSAAYFCASSRGPQSYEQFFGPGTRLTVL.

The chain has TRBV4-1 and TRBJ1-1, with D tentatively TRBD1 (5 bases). V shed 0 bases and J shed 6 bases, with 11 bases lying between them. The CDR3 extends over 14 amino acids. The V gene's germline CDR1 is MGHRA and CDR2 YSYEKL. The CDR3 nucleotides are TGCGCCAGCAGCCAAGAGCGTTTAGGGGCTGAAGCTTTCTTT. Translation: CASSQERLGAEAFF.

The J gene is TRBJ1-3, the V gene TRBV3-1 (or the pseudogene TRBV3-2); D ambiguous. The CDR3 has 13 amino acids. The ends were cut back, 6 bases at V and 4 bases at J, with 10 bases in the middle. CDR1 and CDR2 (germline): LGHDT, YNNKEL (reference sequence). The DNA of the CDR3 is TGTGCCAGCAGTCGGTCGGGGGGAAACACCATATATTTT. Protein sequence: CASSRSGGNTIYF.

This chain uses TRBV7-8 with TRBJ1-1; TRBD1 might be the D (5 bases). Trimming left V 1 base short and J 5 bases short, with 14 bases between. CDR3 length: 15 amino acids. Germline V CDR1 and CDR2: SGHVS, FQNEAQ. The CDR3 is CASSLVGRAATEAFF. CDR3 nucleotide sequence: TGTGCCAGCAGCTTAGTCGGCAGGGCAGCGACTGAAGCTTTCTTT.

J is TRBJ2-2 and V is TRBV5-1; 10 positions match TRBD1. Unmatched junction bases numbered 10, after V lost 4 bases and J lost 4 bases. In germline, CDR1 is SGHRS, CDR2 YFSETQ. CDR3 length: 17 amino acids. The CDR3 coding sequence is TGCGCCAGCAGCCCCGTCCGGACAGGGGGATTCACCGGGGAGCTGTTTTTT. Protein product: CASSPVRTGGFTGELFF.

This clone appeared once. The V and J genes are TRBV18 and TRBJ1-1; D not certain. Between the trimmed V and J ends, which lost 1 base and 6 bases, there was a span of 12 bases. Germline CDR1 reads KGHSH; CDR2 reads LQKENI. CDR3 length equals 14 residues. The CDR3 loop reads CASSPRPGQAEAFF. CDR3 sequence (DNA): TGTGCCAGCTCACCACGTCCCGGTCAGGCTGAAGCTTTCTTT. The whole variable domain, remainder taken from reference TRBV18 and TRBJ1-1, is NAGVMQNPRHLVRRRGQEARLRCSPMKGHSHVYWYRQLPEEGLKFMVYLQKENIIDESGMPKERFSAEFPKEGPSILRIQQVVRGDSAAYFCASSPRPGQAEAFFGQGTRLTVV.